This paragraph reports one TCR beta chain. Its antigen remains unidentified. This sample stems from a study of cytomegalovirus exposure and HLA in healthy donors. Across the whole study: For the roughly 370 genotyped donors, more than 80% fell within the Caucasian-associated ancestry cluster. Study-level points and caveats: Later analysis demonstrated an association between a missense DCLRE1C variant and TCR beta V- and J-gene trimming. Analysis performed later showed TCR beta chains linked to HLA being more clonally expanded than equally common others.

The CDR3 is made up of 17 amino acids. V trimming: 5 bases; J trimming: 2 bases; junction bases outside the gene matches: 10. Per the germline V gene, CDR1 is SGHTA and CDR2 is FQGNSA. The PCR had 60 Vbeta and 13 Jbeta primers. The repertoire was sequenced with immunoSEQ multiplex PCR; TCRdb's copy has only in-frame clones and lacks some. The repertoire has fewer than 150,000 clones, 70% to 80% of them found once; the top ten carry about 3.9%. The clonotype was recovered from a man younger than 35 in good health and CMV-seronegative. The material sequenced was PBMCs. V and J are TRBV7-2 and TRBJ2-7; TRBD2 agrees at 12 bases. The CDR3: CASSPRGLAGPTYEQYF. The CDR3 bases are TGTGCCAGCAGCCCGCGCGGACTAGCGGGACCGACCTACGAGCAGTACTTC. The full variable domain, its missing parts supplied by reference TRBV7-2 and TRBJ2-7, is GAGVSQSPSNKVTEKGKDVELRCDPISGHTALYWYRQSLGQGLEFLIYFQGNSAPDKSGLPSDRFSAERTGGSVSTLTIQRTQQEDSAVYLCASSPRGLAGPTYEQYFGPGTRLTVT.